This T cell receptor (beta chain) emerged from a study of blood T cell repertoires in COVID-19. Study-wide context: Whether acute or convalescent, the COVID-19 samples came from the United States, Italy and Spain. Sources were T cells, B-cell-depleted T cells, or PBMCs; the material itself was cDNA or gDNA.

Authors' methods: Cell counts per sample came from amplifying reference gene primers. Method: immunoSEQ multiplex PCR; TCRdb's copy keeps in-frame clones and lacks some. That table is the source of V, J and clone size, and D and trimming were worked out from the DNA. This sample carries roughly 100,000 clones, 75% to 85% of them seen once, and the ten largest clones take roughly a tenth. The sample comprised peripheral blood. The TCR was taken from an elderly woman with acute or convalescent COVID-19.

As DNA, the CDR3 is TGTGCCACCAGTGAGAGGGACAGGGTCTATGGCTACACCTTC. Translated: CATSERDRVYGYTF. The chain links TRBV24-1 to TRBJ1-2, with 9 bases fitting TRBD1. This CDR3 spans 14 amino acids. V lost 4 bases to trimming and J lost 4 bases; unmatched junction nucleotides: 3. From germline, CDR1 is KGHDR and CDR2 SFDVKD.